This entry concerns a single T cell receptor (beta chain). The entry originates in a study of tumor-infiltrating lymphocytes in oesophageal squamous cell carcinoma. CDR3 length equals 12 residues. Germline CDR1 is MNHNS and CDR2 is SASEGT. Via MiXCR, TCRdb re-called the PCR reads, giving one row per CDR3 protein. The table has under 15,000 distinct CDR3 sequences, less than 65% seen once; the top ten hold about 37%. The TCR originated in a male donor with esophageal squamous cell carcinoma. The chain recombines TRBV6-1 with TRBJ2-5, with D possibly called TRBD1 or TRBD2 (5 bases each). Gene TRBJ2-1 matches the end of the DNA better, so the J call may be wrong. The specimen sequenced was esophageal tumor tissue. The CDR3 nucleotides read TGTGCCAGCAGTGGAGGGGAAAATGAGCAGTTCTTC. Translated, it gives CASSGGENEQFF.